What follows is one T cell receptor (beta chain) and its context. The antigen remains undetermined. Before the COVID-19 pandemic, during about 2011-2019, CD4+ T cells were taken from unexposed donors. After more than eight days of culture, CD4+ T cells were isolated. As cell numbers allowed, unexposed-donor CD4+ T cells faced SARS-CoV-2 S/N and four cold-coronavirus spikes. On days 3 and 7, cultures got half fresh IL-2 medium. The method was immunoSEQ multiplex PCR; TCRdb's version includes in-frame clones alone and lacks a portion of them. The sample comprises around 25,000 clones, around 73% of which are singletons, and around a fifth rests with the top ten. This entry is derived from a study of CD4 T cells in relation to SARS-CoV-2 and coronaviruses. Turning to the study itself: ViraFEST: approximately ten-day antigen culture of PBMCs, then TCR beta CDR3 sequencing.

The TCR was taken from a human donor in good health. Sequencing was done on a sample of CD4+ T cells from PBMCs, cultured in vitro.

The CDR3 coding sequence is TGCGCCACCAGGGGAGGGTCACTCCAAGAGACCCAGTACTTC. It is translated as CATRGGSLQETQYF. The V and J genes are TRBV10-2 and TRBJ2-5; perhaps TRBD2 as D (7 bases). Trimming left V 10 bases short and J 1 base short, with 16 bases between. CDR1 is WSHSY and CDR2 is SAAADI in the germline V gene. This CDR3 is built from 14 residues.